This entry is about one T cell receptor (beta chain). Its antigen specificity is not known. The sample holds no much larger clone one base away, and base qualities are not on file. The data belong to a study of cytomegalovirus exposure and HLA in healthy donors (dated by TCRdb to the late 2010s). Background on the whole study: An earlier analysis of about 560 of the donors reported 276 Gb of sequence data and 100 million to 120 million unique TCR beta sequences obtained from roughly 180 million T cells. An early release that covered roughly 600 HLA-typed donors contained approximately 300 gigabases of sequencing data and about 93 million unique TCR sequences. Of the 398 genotyped donors, roughly 85% fell in the genetic ancestry cluster associated with self-reported Caucasian donors. The study aimed to test whether signatures of past pathogen exposure could be identified by cataloging public T cell receptors. The T cell repertoires of 666 subjects were profiled by immunosequencing and related to cytomegalovirus serostatus. A separate validation cohort of roughly 130 different subjects was used in addition to the roughly 700-subject first cohort. High-throughput TCR immunosequencing, statistical association of individual TCRs with disease status, and machine learning were combined to predict cytomegalovirus infection status. A later analysis re-analyzed previously published TCR beta repertoires from roughly 600 donors and added high-resolution HLA genotyping to study TCR occurrence patterns. Rather than drawing on any new phenotypic data, the later analysis identified candidate immune exposures from TCR beta sequences and the way those sequences occurred across donors. To decide whether each TCR beta V gene segment behaved as functional or pseudogenic, an earlier analysis of some 570 of the donors relied on high-throughput TCR beta sequencing. Donor age, sex, ethnicity and CMV serostatus were compiled together with the repertoire data. A later genetic analysis took genome-wide SNP genotypes for about 60% of the roughly 670 donors and used that subset as a discovery cohort. All discovery cohort repertoires had been generated on a single sequencing platform. Both class I and class II loci were covered by HLA typing, at four-digit resolution. The number of typed donors differed by locus: 629-630 for A, B, C, DRB1 and DQB1; some 540 for DQA1; 606 for DPA1; and 400 to 480 for DPB1. Four to six DR-DQ haplotypes were handled as single units for association and clustering, since linkage in the cohort was strong. Across under 500 genotyped donors of the cohort, an average of 235,054 unique TCR beta nucleotide sequences per donor were sequenced, and 15% to 20% of those sequences were non-productive.

The CDR3 sequence holds 15 residues, the cysteine and phenylalanine included. Solely the CDR3 DNA is kept, with 45 bases framed from the first base. The germline V gene (reference sequence) sets CDR1 to MNHNY and CDR2 to SVGAGI. At the junction V is shortened by 7 bases and J by 0 bases; bases outside the gene matches: 3. The library was obtained by the immunoSEQ multiplex PCR assay. A mixture of 60 forward primers for TCR Vbeta segments and 13 reverse primers for TCR Jbeta segments was used in the multiplex PCR. The CDR3 region of rearranged TCR beta genes was amplified from genomic DNA by a multiplex PCR assay. Amplified TCR beta libraries were sequenced as 87-base-pair reads on the Illumina HiSeq System. The study's own analysis went as follows. A later analysis tallied around 87 million unique TCR beta chains across the 650 to 750 repertoires, and about 12 million of those chains were shared by two or more donors. Raw reads were error-corrected and collapsed into unique sequences with a nearest-neighbor algorithm that merged closely related sequences to remove PCR and sequencing errors. To assign V, D and J gene segments, CDR3 sequences were aligned to IMGT reference sequences. For a sequence to be retained, at least a six-nucleotide match to both a V gene segment and a J gene segment was required. Rearrangements were classified as productive when the CDR3 lacked stop codons and remained in frame with V and J, and all other rearrangements were classified as non-productive. Following IMGT convention, CDR3 was defined as the stretch from the second conserved V-encoded cysteine up to the conserved J-encoded phenylalanine. The earlier analysis of about 530 of the donors excluded any sequence lacking an unambiguous match to a single V gene segment. An earlier analysis of fewer than 650 of the donors classified V segments as functional when productive rearrangements were above 56.7% and as segregating when the standard deviation between donors was above 5%. A statistical classification framework was built for diagnosing cytomegalovirus status from the catalog of TCR beta chain sequences. In a later analysis, TCR nucleotide sequences were compared against IMGT/GENE-DB human TR gene sequences so that V and J genes could be assigned. The TCRdist pipeline was used in a later analysis to assign CDR3 sequences and most-parsimonious VDJ recombination scenarios. In a later analysis, each TCR beta chain was defined by its CDR3 amino acid sequence together with its V-gene family, and reads lacking a unique V-gene family were excluded. A later analysis removed roughly 590 highly shared, low-generation-probability nucleotide sequences to deal with suspected cross-contamination and a sequencing artifact. In a later analysis, a clonal expansion index was calculated for each public chain from normalized within-repertoire ranks of inferred template counts. Generation probabilities in a later analysis came from a VDJ recombination model fitted to out-of-frame rearrangements, and those results were checked against IGoR. Hypergeometric tests were used in a later analysis to score TCR-TCR, TCR-HLA and TCR-CMV co-occurrence, with a repertoire-size bias correction applied to the TCR pairs. A later analysis estimated false discovery rates by permuting HLA or CMV assignments 20 times. A later analysis grouped co-occurring TCRs with DBSCAN, adding TCRdist sequence similarity when clustering within HLA-allele-positive subsets. Co-occurrence clustering excluded repertoires with fewer than 30,000 or more than 120,000 public chains, plus five with anomalous nucleotide sharing. TCRdb's version of the immuneACCESS table is confined to in-frame rearrangements and falls short of the full clone set. An unresolved V gene accounts for under half of the shortfall where checked; the remainder is of unknown origin. That table gives V, J and clone size, and the DNA gave D and trimming. The sample table records roughly 130,000 clones; around 90% of these occur just once. The ten top clones hold around 0.51% of the sample.

The cohort comprised hundreds of healthy bone marrow donors. At the time of sampling, all cohort members were nominally healthy, though unrecorded immune exposures were likely present. The donor was CMV seronegative and belonged to the group of 352 seronegative cohort members. Each donor provided a peripheral blood sample, and peripheral blood mononuclear cells were used for TCR beta sequencing. Genomic DNA extraction from the blood cell samples was performed with the Qiagen DNeasy Blood Extraction Kit. The full study reports these points: According to a later analysis, parvovirus B19, influenza, CMV and Epstein-Barr virus appeared linked to several top co-occurrence clusters. In a later genetic analysis, a missense DCLRE1C variant was associated with V-gene and J-gene trimming of TCR beta chains, and the association was replicated in an independent cohort. A further reported finding was that TCR beta sequences accurately predicted the HLA-A and HLA-B alleles for most subjects in the first cohort. Compared with the roughly 710-donor mean, donors in an Asian-associated ancestry cluster had fewer N-insertions in productive TCRs, according to a later genetic analysis. According to a later analysis, most CMV-associated TCR beta chains appeared to be HLA-restricted, and the HLA associations seemed to be driven largely by CMV exposure. At a false discovery rate of 0.05, a later analysis linked around 15,000 TCR beta sequences to specific HLA alleles. A few of the identified cytomegalovirus-associated TCR beta chains were confirmed in vitro to be specific for cytomegalovirus antigens. According to the authors, the approach could potentially be generalized to other disease states and immunological phenotypes. Correlated functional status among segregating V segments might reflect linkage disequilibrium, but an unknown experimental factor could not be ruled out. Only TCR beta chains were sequenced in this cohort, and the absence of alpha or paired-chain data limited detectable features. The study listed 150 to 200 TCR beta chains as associated with cytomegalovirus. Most TCR sequences were observed very rarely across donors, whereas some public TCRs were present in many individuals. The classifier was reported to diagnose cytomegalovirus status with high specificity and sensitivity in both the original and validation cohorts. Because the 87-base-pair reads could not distinguish some IMGT-functional V segments, including TRBV6-2 and TRBV6-3, those segments were excluded. A cluster of highly shared sequence variants was judged likely to be a technical artifact of the sequencing pipeline. Because counts were too low, seventeen rarely observed V segments, including chromosome 9 orphons, were excluded from the earlier analysis of a few hundred of the donors. In an earlier analysis of about 600 of the donors, most TCR beta V segments appeared in productive rearrangements about 87% or about 30% of the time, broadly matching IMGT annotations. Because HLA typing was missing for some donors at each locus, association tests included only the typed subset. The presence/absence analyses assumed that sequencing depth was roughly uniform across donors, and that assumption may not be true. Strong co-occurrence of HLA alleles, especially DR and DQ, made assigning TCR associations to individual alleles difficult. In a later analysis, the rate of TCR association differed among HLA loci, with DRB1 alleles having the most associated TCRs and HLA-C alleles having the fewest. The only immune exposure information available for the cohort was CMV serostatus. In a later analysis, HLA-associated TCR beta chains showed more clonal expansion and lower generation probabilities than non-associated chains that were equally common.

The TCR comes from a woman between 40 and 50 years old in good health and CMV-seronegative. Sample: PBMCs. The chain is encoded by TRBV6-6 joined to TRBJ2-7, with TRBD2 identical over 13 junction bases. The nucleotide sequence is TGTGCCAGCAAAGGGACTAGCGGGATCTCCTACGAGCAGTACTTC. This codes for CASKGTSGISYEQYF.